These T cell receptor beta chains were read from a single sample in a study of sequential checkpoint blockade in melanoma. TCRdb's table, derived via immunoSEQ multiplex PCR, lists solely in-frame clones and lacks some. The sample comprises about 12,000 clones, 20% to 30% of which are singletons, and under 25% rests with the top ten. Sequences were derived from tumor tissue (inferred from file names), sampled from a patient given nivolumab and ipilimumab in sequence. The receptor source for this set is a human donor with melanoma. The CDR3 runs from the conserved cysteine through the conserved F or W. D genes are given only for firm matches. Clone sizes are given selectively: once, few, many, or a class where the clone is expanded.

D gene: .
V gene: TRBV7-7
J gene: TRBJ2-3
clone size: .
CDR3 DNA: TGTGCCAGCAGCCAAGAACAGGGTTTGCCAGATACGCAGTATTTT
CDR3 protein: CASSQEQGLPDTQYF

D gene: TRBD2
V gene: TRBV29-1
J gene: TRBJ2-3
clone size: medium-sized
CDR3 DNA: TGCAGCGTTGAAGGATGGACAACGGGCCGACTAGCGGGGGCGACCACAGATACGCAGTATTTT
CDR3 protein: CSVEGWTTGRLAGATTDTQYF

D gene: .
V gene: TRBV11-3
J gene: TRBJ1-2
clone size: .
CDR3 DNA: TGTGCCAGCAGCTTGGCCTCAGCGGCGGACTATGGCTACACCTTC
CDR3 protein: CASSLASAADYGYTF

D gene: .
V gene: TRBV11-3
J gene: TRBJ1-1
clone size: many
CDR3 DNA: TGTGCCAGCAGCTTCCGGCTCGGGGCGGCTGAAGCTTTCTTT
CDR3 protein: CASSFRLGAAEAFF

D gene: .
V gene: TRBV9
J gene: TRBJ1-1
clone size: .
CDR3 DNA: TGTGCCAGCAGTTCAGGGATTAAGTCGGACCCGCAGTTGGCTGAAGCTTTCTTT
CDR3 protein: CASSSGIKSDPQLAEAFF

D gene: TRBD2
V gene: TRBV11-3
J gene: TRBJ2-3
clone size: .
CDR3 DNA: TGTGCCAGCAGGTGCGGGGGGAACAATGATACGCAGTATTTT
CDR3 protein: CASRCGGNNDTQYF

D gene: .
V gene: TRBV6-7
J gene: TRBJ1-1
clone size: few
CDR3 DNA: TGTGCCAGCAGTTACCGGACCTCGGGAAGGGGCACTGAAGCTTTCTTT
CDR3 protein: CASSYRTSGRGTEAFF

D gene: .
V gene: TRBV6-8
J gene: TRBJ1-2
clone size: few
CDR3 DNA: TGTGCCAGCACTGGGAGGACTCCTAACTATGGCTACACCTTC
CDR3 protein: CASTGRTPNYGYTF

D gene: TRBD2
V gene: TRBV10-2
J gene: TRBJ2-1
clone size: .
CDR3 DNA: TGCGCCAGCAGTGAAGGACTAGCGCCCTACAATGAGCAGTTCTTC
CDR3 protein: CASSEGLAPYNEQFF

D gene: TRBD1
V gene: TRBV6-9
J gene: TRBJ1-6
clone size: few
CDR3 DNA: TGTGCCAGCAGTTACCGCAGGGGGACCGGAGCTGGGTCCTATAATTCACCCCTCCACTTT
CDR3 protein: CASSYRRGTGAGSYNSPLHF

D gene: .
V gene: TRBV5-1
J gene: TRBJ2-1
clone size: .
CDR3 DNA: .
CDR3 protein: CASSLFLAVGDRDNEQFF

D gene: .
V gene: TRBV2
J gene: TRBJ1-1
clone size: .
CDR3 DNA: TGTGCCCGACTAATTCGTGCGGGAGAAGCTTTCTTT
CDR3 protein: CARLIRAGEAFF

D gene: .
V gene: TRBV6-8
J gene: TRBJ2-2
clone size: .
CDR3 DNA: TGTGCCAGCAGCCTCACGGGACTGATGAACACCGGGGAGCTGTTTTTT
CDR3 protein: CASSLTGLMNTGELFF

D gene: TRBD1
V gene: TRBV6-8
J gene: TRBJ2-5
clone size: many
CDR3 DNA: TGTGCCAGCAGTGACTTAAACAGGGGTGGGGAGACCCAGTACTTC
CDR3 protein: CASSDLNRGGETQYF

D gene: TRBD1
V gene: TRBV15
J gene: TRBJ1-6
clone size: .
CDR3 DNA: TGTGCCACCAGCAGAGAGGGACAGGGCTCACCCCTCCACTTT
CDR3 protein: CATSREGQGSPLHF

D gene: .
V gene: TRBV6-8
J gene: TRBJ1-3
clone size: many
CDR3 DNA: TGTGCCAGCAGTCAGACAGGTAGCTCTGGAAACACCATATATTTT
CDR3 protein: CASSQTGSSGNTIYF

D gene: .
V gene: TRBV7-6
J gene: TRBJ2-2
clone size: few
CDR3 DNA: TGTGCCACTCAGGGTCAGGGAAACACCGGGGAGCTGTTTTTT
CDR3 protein: CATQGQGNTGELFF

D gene: .
V gene: TRBV7-1
J gene: TRBJ2-3
clone size: many
CDR3 DNA: TGTGCCAGCAGCGTGGGATACACAGATACGCAGTATTTT
CDR3 protein: CASSVGYTDTQYF

D gene: TRBD1
V gene: TRBV19
J gene: TRBJ1-1
clone size: .
CDR3 DNA: TGTGCCAGTAGTAGGGATAGGGGGCCGTACACTGAAGCTTTCTTT
CDR3 protein: CASSRDRGPYTEAFF

D gene: TRBD1
V gene: TRBV11-3
J gene: TRBJ2-3
clone size: .
CDR3 DNA: TGTGCCAGCACCGGGTTCCCAGGGGGAAGAGATACGCAGTATTTT
CDR3 protein: CASTGFPGGRDTQYF

D gene: .
V gene: TRBV28
J gene: TRBJ1-5
clone size: few
CDR3 DNA: TGTGCCAGCAGTTTAGGTGGAAAAAATCAGCCCCAGCATTTT
CDR3 protein: CASSLGGKNQPQHF

D gene: .
V gene: TRBV2
J gene: TRBJ2-3
clone size: few
CDR3 DNA: TGTGCCAGCAGCTCCCCGGGACCCGGGCCAAATACGCAGTATTTT
CDR3 protein: CASSSPGPGPNTQYF

D gene: .
V gene: TRBV11-3
J gene: TRBJ2-5
clone size: few
CDR3 DNA: TGTGCCAGCAGCTTGAACCCGGGACAAGAGACCCAGTACTTC
CDR3 protein: CASSLNPGQETQYF

D gene: .
V gene: TRBV28
J gene: TRBJ2-3
clone size: few
CDR3 DNA: TGTGCCATCAGTTATATTGGTCCAGATACGCAGTATTTT
CDR3 protein: CAISYIGPDTQYF

D gene: .
V gene: TRBV29-1
J gene: TRBJ1-2
clone size: .
CDR3 DNA: TGCAGCGTTATAATGGGACATAAGGATGGCTACACCTTC
CDR3 protein: CSVIMGHKDGYTF

D gene: .
V gene: TRBV19
J gene: TRBJ2-7
clone size: once
CDR3 DNA: TGTGCCAGTAGTATAAGGTGGGGGAACAACGAGCAGTACTTC
CDR3 protein: CASSIRWGNNEQYF

D gene: TRBD2
V gene: TRBV5-1
J gene: TRBJ2-2
clone size: .
CDR3 DNA: TGCGCCAGCAGCCTATATGCCGGGGGGGCCGGGGAGCTGTTTTTT
CDR3 protein: CASSLYAGGAGELFF

D gene: .
V gene: TRBV4-1
J gene: TRBJ1-3
clone size: few
CDR3 DNA: TGCGCCAGCAGCCAACAATTAGCCTACGGAAACACCATATATTTT
CDR3 protein: CASSQQLAYGNTIYF

D gene: .
V gene: TRBV28
J gene: TRBJ1-5
clone size: .
CDR3 DNA: TGTGCCAGCAATTTAGGGCCAGCCTCCCGCTTGAGGAGCAATCAGCCCCAGCATTTT
CDR3 protein: CASNLGPASRLRSNQPQHF

D gene: .
V gene: TRBV9
J gene: TRBJ1-2
clone size: .
CDR3 DNA: TGTGCCAGCAGCGCCGACGGGTGGTTGGATGGCTACACCTTC
CDR3 protein: CASSADGWLDGYTF

D gene: .
V gene: TRBV11-3
J gene: TRBJ2-1
clone size: .
CDR3 DNA: TGTGCCAGCAGCCCGGGACTTTCTCAATACAATGAGCAGTTCTTC
CDR3 protein: CASSPGLSQYNEQFF

D gene: .
V gene: TRBV6-8
J gene: TRBJ1-3
clone size: few
CDR3 DNA: TGTGCCAGCAGGCGCACGAGCTCTGGAAACACCATATATTTT
CDR3 protein: CASRRTSSGNTIYF

D gene: .
V gene: TRBV9
J gene: TRBJ2-1
clone size: few
CDR3 DNA: TGTGCCAGCAGCGACAGACAGAGACAAGGGGGGCAGTTCTTC
CDR3 protein: CASSDRQRQGGQFF

D gene: .
V gene: TRBV18
J gene: TRBJ2-1
clone size: .
CDR3 DNA: TGTGCCAGCTCACCACCGCGGGCCCAAGGACTAAGCTCCTACAATGAGCAGTTCTTC
CDR3 protein: CASSPPRAQGLSSYNEQFF

D gene: .
V gene: TRBV6-4
J gene: TRBJ1-3
clone size: .
CDR3 DNA: TGTGCCAGCCCAGGGTTCCCCTCTGGAAACACCATATATTTT
CDR3 protein: CASPGFPSGNTIYF